One and the same sample provided the 11 T cell receptor beta chains below, sequenced in a study of T cell repertoires in cytomegalovirus infection. In TCRdb, the reads were re-called with MiXCR into one record per CDR3 protein. Counted here are roughly 230,000 distinct CDR3 sequences, approximately 7% occurring once; the ten biggest clones make up roughly 6%. Sequencing was done on a sample of PBMCs. The receptors stem from a human donor in good health (CMV status not recorded). Some clones in this sample may be carry-over from other donors' samples.

This clonotype was counted many times. This chain uses TRBV7-6 with TRBJ2-7; a weak D match, TRBD1 (5 bases). This CDR3 contains 15 residues. The ends were cut back, 1 base at V and 1 base at J, with 11 bases in the middle. The germline V gene has CDR1 SGHVS and CDR2 FNYEAQ. The CDR3 nucleotides read TGTGCCAGCAGCTTAGGGTCAGGGTCTTCCTACGAGCAGTACTTC. Its protein product is CASSLGSGSSYEQYF. The variable domain in full, with the rest retrieved from reference TRBV7-6 and TRBJ2-7, is GAGVSQSPRYKVTKRGQDVALRCDPISGHVSLYWYRQALGQGPEFLTYFNYEAQQDKSGLPNDRFSAERPEGSISTLTIQRTEQRDSAMYRCASSLGSGSSYEQYFGPGTRLTVT.

This clonotype was detected ten times or more. CDR3 DNA: TGTGCCTCTACTGACAGGGTGGGCTACAATGAGCAGTTCTTC. Its translation: CASTDRVGYNEQFF. This chain links TRBV30 with TRBJ2-1; TRBD1 matches at 7 bases. Germline CDR1 GTSNPN, CDR2 SVGIG (reference sequence). The CDR3 consists of 14 residues. The V gene end was trimmed by 7 bases and the J gene end by 3 bases; junction bases not matched to a gene: 9.

This clonotype was detected many times. The chain links TRBV29-1 to TRBJ1-4; TRBD1 matches at 7 bases. V trimming: 7 bases; J trimming: 2 bases; junction bases outside the gene matches: 4. The CDR3 has 13 residues. Per the germline V gene, CDR1 is SQVTM and CDR2 is ANQGSEA. The CDR3 loop reads CSAIRGTNEKLFF. Written as DNA, the CDR3 is TGCAGCGCCATCAGGGGGACTAATGAAAAACTGTTTTTT.

This clonotype has a count of ten or more. The rearrangement uses TRBV12-3 or TRBV12-4 and TRBJ2-5; 8 bases match TRBD1. CDR3 length: 14 amino acids. J lost 5 bases, V lost 6 bases, and 8 bases had no gene match. The CDR3 DNA follows: TGTGCCAGCAGGGACCTCAGGGGGCGGGAGACCCAGTACTTC. It encodes CASRDLRGRETQYF.

This clonotype was counted only a few times. The gene calls are TRBV6-5 and TRBJ1-1, with D uncertain. Trimming stripped 7 bases from V and 0 bases from J, with 15 bases between. From germline, CDR1 is MNHEY and CDR2 SVGAGI. CDR3 length: 15 amino acids. The CDR3: CASTRAHNVNTEAFF. The CDR3 region has the DNA TGTGCCAGCACCCGGGCCCATAATGTGAACACTGAAGCTTTCTTT.

This clonotype has ten or more counts. The V gene is TRBV6-6, the J gene TRBJ2-7; the match to TRBD1 covers 9 bases. Germline CDR1 reads MNHNY; CDR2 reads SVGAGI (reference sequence). Unmatched junction bases numbered 9, after V lost 0 bases and J lost 0 bases. This CDR3 spans 18 amino acids. The CDR3 nucleotides read TGTGCCAGCAGTTACTCGGGACAGGGCTCATCGAGCTCCTACGAGCAGTACTTC. Protein sequence: CASSYSGQGSSSSYEQYF.

Ten or more counts support this clonotype. The chain is built from TRBV20-1 and TRBJ1-2; D is uncertain. Germline V CDR1 and CDR2: DFQATT, SNEGSKA (reference sequence). V lost 1 base and J lost 4, with 4 bases in between. The CDR3 loop spans 11 amino acids. The CDR3 is CSARGGYGYTF. The CDR3 DNA reads TGCAGTGCTAGAGGGGGCTATGGCTACACCTTC.

This clonotype was seen repeatedly, ten times or more. V usage is TRBV5-1 and J usage is TRBJ2-3; the D gene is possibly TRBD1 (6 bases). The V end lost 0 bases, the J end lost 5 bases, and 13 bases lay between the germline ends. The CDR3 extends over 15 amino acids. CDR1 is SGHRS and CDR2 is YFSETQ in the germline V gene. CDR3 nucleotide sequence: TGCGCCAGCAGCTTGGTTCAGGGGAGAGGAGATACGCAGTATTTT. Its protein product is CASSLVQGRGDTQYF. Together with reference TRBV5-1 and TRBJ2-3, the CDR3 gives the full variable domain: KAGVTQTPRYLIKTRGQQVTLSCSPISGHRSVSWYQQTPGQGLQFLFEYFSETQRNKGNFPGRFSGRQFSNSRSEMNVSTLELGDSALYLCASSLVQGRGDTQYFGPGTRLTVL.

This clonotype was recorded at least ten times. The chain uses TRBV6-1 and TRBJ1-6, with D possibly matching TRBD1 (6 bases). Germline assignment: CDR1 MNHNS and CDR2 SASEGT. V was trimmed by 6 bases and J by 0 bases, leaving 9 bases between them. The length of the CDR3 is 15 residues. CDR3 sequence reads: CASRGGDSYNSPLHF. The CDR3 DNA follows: TGTGCCAGCAGAGGGGGGGACTCCTATAATTCACCCCTCCACTTT.

The chain combines TRBV5-1 with TRBJ1-1; D remains unclear. V was cut by 4 bases and J by 9 bases, with 19 bases left in between. Germline CDR1 SGHRS, CDR2 YFSETQ. The CDR3 is made up of 14 amino acids. In nucleotides, the CDR3 is TGCGCCAGCAGCCCCGAAGGTGGCGGACGACAAGCTTTCTTT. Its protein product is CASSPEGGGRQAFF.

This clonotype was counted at least ten times. The J gene is TRBJ2-2, the V gene TRBV7-2; possibly TRBD1 or TRBD2 for D (6 bases each). The V end lost 5 bases, the J end lost 2 bases, and 15 bases lay between the germline ends. Germline V gives CDR1 SGHTA, CDR2 FQGNSA. This CDR3 is 16 amino acids long. The CDR3 protein is CASSHLGGQNTGELFF. The CDR3 DNA reads TGTGCCAGCAGCCACCTTGGGGGGCAAAACACCGGGGAGCTGTTTTTT.